Below are 29 T cell receptor beta chains sequenced from a single sample in a study of cytomegalovirus exposure and HLA in healthy donors. A multiplex PCR was run with 60 Vbeta primers and 13 Jbeta primers. Clones were sequenced by immunoSEQ multiplex PCR, and TCRdb holds only the in-frame ones, with some missing. The sample holds under 250,000 clones; around 76% are singletons and the top ten take roughly 5.5%. The sample comprised PBMCs. These receptors came from a man in his forties or fifties in good health and CMV-seropositive.

This clone was seen just once. V usage is TRBV18 and J usage is TRBJ1-1, with D hard to call. The CDR3 has 13 residues. V was cut by 2 bases and J by 3 bases, with 7 bases left in between. CDR1 KGHSH and CDR2 LQKENI come from the germline V gene. CDR3: CASSPYQDTEAFF. In DNA, the CDR3 is TGTGCCAGCTCACCATATCAGGACACTGAAGCTTTCTTT.

The chain combines TRBV6-1 with TRBJ2-7; TRBD2 aligns across 10 bases. Trimming at V came to 5 bases and at J to 5 bases, leaving 9 bases not matched to a gene. The CDR3 has 15 amino acids. The germline CDR1 and CDR2 sequences are MNHNS and SASEGT. DNA for the CDR3: TGTGCCAGCAGTCCCTCTAGCGGGAGAGCCCACGAGCAGTACGTC. It yields the protein CASSPSSGRAHEQYV.

The chain is built from TRBV5-1 and TRBJ2-3, with D possibly TRBD1 on 7 matching bases. The CDR3 has 15 amino acids. Germline loops: CDR1 SGHRS, CDR2 YFSETQ. Trimming stripped 7 bases from V and 0 bases from J, with 15 bases between. CDR3 sequence: CASSSEGASTDTQYF. As DNA, the CDR3 is TGCGCCAGCTCCTCGGAGGGGGCTAGCACAGATACGCAGTATTTT. Combining the CDR3 with reference TRBV5-1 and TRBJ2-3 gives the whole variable domain KAGVTQTPRYLIKTRGQQVTLSCSPISGHRSVSWYQQTPGQGLQFLFEYFSETQRNKGNFPGRFSGRQFSNSRSEMNVSTLELGDSALYLCASSSEGASTDTQYFGPGTRLTVL.

The rearrangement joins TRBV27 to TRBJ1-1; 7 bases agree with TRBD1. The CDR3 totals 14 residues. Germline trimming cut 5 bases from V and 4 bases from J; bases unmatched to any gene: 7. Germline lookup yields CDR1 MNHEY and CDR2 SMNVEV (reference sequence). The CDR3 is CASSPETGLTEAFF. CDR3 nucleotide sequence: TGTGCCAGCAGTCCTGAGACAGGGCTCACTGAAGCTTTCTTT.

The J gene is TRBJ2-7, the V gene TRBV7-9; 14 bases map to TRBD2. The V gene's germline CDR1 is SEHNR and CDR2 FQNEAQ (reference sequence). With V trimmed by 3 bases and J by 7 bases, 5 bases remained unmatched. The CDR3 contains 15 residues. CDR3 amino acids: CASSLGTSGRGEQYF. CDR3 bases: TGTGCCAGCAGCTTGGGGACTAGCGGGAGAGGTGAGCAGTACTTC.

The chain recombines TRBV6-4 with TRBJ2-1; TRBD2 matches at 9 bases. V trimming: 6 bases; J trimming: 7 bases; junction bases outside the gene matches: 10. The CDR3 contains 15 residues. Germline V CDR1 and CDR2: MRHNA, SNTAGT. This CDR3 is CASSAIAGAGNEQFF. CDR3 sequence (DNA): TGTGCCAGCAGCGCCATAGCGGGAGCGGGGAATGAGCAGTTCTTC.

To note about this clone: A much larger clone lies a single base off, so this may be a read error. V is TRBV5-4 and J is TRBJ2-5, with D perhaps matching TRBD1 (6 bases). CDR1 is SGHNT and CDR2 is YYREEE in the germline V gene (reference sequence). Trimming removed 0 bases at V and 1 base at J, with 7 bases between. This CDR3 is 14 amino acids long. The CDR3: CASSLGGGQETQYF. As DNA, the CDR3 is TGTGCCAGCAGCTTGGGAGGGGGCCAAGAGACCCAGTACTTC. The whole variable domain, filled in from reference TRBV5-4 and TRBJ2-5, reads ETGVTQSPTHLIKTRGQQVTLRCSSQSGHNTVSWYQQALGQGPQFIFQYYREEENGRGNFPPRFSGLQFPNYSSELNVNALELDDSALYLCASSLGGGQETQYFGPGTRLLVL.

The V gene is TRBV10-3, the J gene TRBJ1-6; maybe TRBD1 (5 bases). V lost 7 bases and J 4 bases, leaving 8 bases between the germline ends. From germline, CDR1 is ENHRY and CDR2 SYGVKD. The CDR3 length is 13 residues. CDR3 in amino acids: CAINDRYNSPLHF. In DNA, the CDR3 is TGTGCCATCAACGACAGATATAATTCACCCCTCCACTTT.

In this sample, this clone turned up once. The CDR3 DNA sequence: TGTGCCAGCACTCAGGGACTAGCGGATTTATACAATGAGCAGTTCTTC. This translates into CASTQGLADLYNEQFF. The chain recombines TRBV28 with TRBJ2-1; 11 bases are a match to TRBD2. Germline trimming cut 7 bases from V and 4 bases from J; bases unmatched to any gene: 9. This CDR3 contains 16 residues. Germline CDR1 MDHEN, CDR2 SYDVKM.

This chain connects TRBV6-5 to TRBJ2-1, with 10 bases identical to TRBD2. The CDR3 is 15 residues long. Unmatched junction bases numbered 8, after V lost 2 bases and J lost 10 bases. Per germline, CDR1 MNHEY and CDR2 SVGAGI. This chain's CDR3 is CASSYEASGSDEQFF. CDR3 bases: TGTGCCAGCAGTTACGAGGCTAGCGGGAGTGACGAGCAGTTCTTC.

The chain employs TRBV29-1 and TRBJ1-2, with TRBD1 as a possible D gene (6 bases). CDR1 and CDR2 from the germline V gene are SQVTM and ANQGSEA. This CDR3 is 16 amino acids long. The V end was cut by 7 bases, the J end by 8 bases, with 29 bases between. CDR3 DNA: TGCAGCGCCCGGCCCGTTCCTTTGGACCTGACAGGCGGCTACACCTTC. It codes for CSARPVPLDLTGGYTF. Together with reference TRBV29-1 and TRBJ1-2, the CDR3 gives the full variable domain: SAVISQKPSRDICQRGTSLTIQCQVDSQVTMMFWYRQQPGQSLTLIATANQGSEATYESGFVIDKFPISRPNLTFSTLTVSNMSPEDSSIYLCSARPVPLDLTGGYTFGSGTRLTVV.

The table lists this clone with a count of one. The chain combines TRBV27 with TRBJ1-1; 7 nucleotides line up with TRBD1. Germline V gives CDR1 MNHEY, CDR2 SMNVEV (reference sequence). V lost 5 bases to trimming and J lost 5 bases; unmatched junction nucleotides: 8. The CDR3 covers 14 residues. The CDR3 DNA follows: TGTGCCAGCAGTACGGACAGGCTAGGGACTGAAGCTTTCTTT. Its protein product is CASSTDRLGTEAFF.

Only one count was recorded for this clone. The chain is built from TRBV7-6 and TRBJ2-2, with 9 bases matching TRBD1. There are 15 residues in the CDR3. Unmatched junction bases numbered 8, after V lost 7 bases and J lost 5 bases. CDR1 and CDR2 from the germline V gene are SGHVS and FNYEAQ. The CDR3 loop reads CASTPGTGRTGELFF. The CDR3 nucleotides read TGTGCCAGCACCCCCGGGACAGGGCGAACCGGGGAGCTGTTTTTT.

This chain uses TRBV11-1 with TRBJ2-5, with TRBD1 as a possible D gene (5 bases). Looked up from germline, CDR1 is SGHAT and CDR2 is FQDESV (reference sequence). The V end lost 4 bases, the J end lost 2 bases, and 14 bases lay between the germline ends. The CDR3 extends over 15 amino acids. The CDR3 nucleotides are TGTGCCAGCAGCTACGGACACAAAATGCAAGAGACCCAGTACTTC. The encoded protein is CASSYGHKMQETQYF.

The gene calls are TRBV27 and TRBJ2-5; 7 nucleotides agree with TRBD2. TRBJ2-7 matches the DNA end more closely, so the J call is doubtful. The germline V gene encodes CDR1 MNHEY and CDR2 SMNVEV (reference sequence). This CDR3 spans 14 amino acids. The chain's CDR3 is CASSFGFGGYEQYF. The CDR3 coding sequence is TGTGCCAGCAGTTTTGGCTTCGGGGGGTACGAGCAGTACTTC.

The chain combines TRBV19 with TRBJ1-5; 9 nucleotides align to TRBD1. CDR1 is LNHDA, CDR2 SQIVND, per germline (reference sequence). The V gene end was trimmed by 5 bases and the J gene end by 7 bases; junction bases not matched to a gene: 6. The CDR3 covers 14 residues. The CDR3 reads CASSLRQGGQPQHF. Written as DNA, the CDR3 is TGTGCCAGTAGTCTAAGACAGGGGGGGCAGCCCCAGCATTTT.

The V call is TRBV11-2, the J call TRBJ2-7, with TRBD2 identical over 7 bases. V lost 5 bases to trimming and J lost 3 bases; unmatched junction nucleotides: 10. The CDR3 extends over 15 amino acids. Germline values: CDR1 SGHAT, CDR2 FQNNGV. CDR3 sequence: CASSVGNGRSYEQYV. The CDR3 DNA reads TGTGCCAGCAGCGTCGGGAACGGGAGGAGCTACGAGCAGTACGTC.

CDR3 amino acids: CASSYLGQGSGYTF. CDR3 sequence (DNA): TGTGCCAGCAGTTACCTGGGACAGGGGAGCGGCTACACCTTC. The V and J genes are TRBV6-6 and TRBJ1-2; 10 bases match TRBD1. Trimming removed 2 bases from V and 8 bases from J; junction bases left unmatched: 5. CDR3 length: 14 residues. CDR1 is MNHNY, CDR2 SVGAGI, per germline (reference sequence).

The chain joins TRBV6-5 to TRBJ2-5; TRBD2 matches at 8 bases. The junction had 7 bases not matched to a gene; V was cut back by 6 bases and J by 4 bases. Germline CDR1 reads MNHEY; CDR2 reads SVGAGI. The CDR3 length is 14 residues. CDR3 in DNA: TGTGCCAGCAGGGCAGGGACTAGTATAGAGACCCAGTACTTC. This sequence encodes CASRAGTSIETQYF.

The chain uses TRBV5-1 and TRBJ2-5, with 13 bases lining up with TRBD2. Matching the DNA end better, TRBJ2-7 makes the J call doubtful. Germline-derived CDR1 and CDR2 are SGHRS and YFSETQ. The CDR3 has 17 amino acids. In nucleotides, the CDR3 is TGCGCCAGCAGCCCCGGACTAGCGGGAGCCATCTCCTACGAGCAGTACTTC. Translating gives CASSPGLAGAISYEQYF.

This rearrangement joins TRBV6-5 to TRBJ1-2; D remains ambiguous. Germline V CDR1 and CDR2: MNHEY, SVGAGI. Deletions cut 4 bases from V and 3 bases from J, with 9 bases between. The CDR3 contains 13 residues. The CDR3 loop is CASSSWEDYGYTF. As DNA, the CDR3 is TGTGCCAGCAGTTCTTGGGAGGACTATGGCTACACCTTC.

The J gene is TRBJ2-1, the V gene TRBV18; the D gene is possibly TRBD1 (5 bases). From germline, CDR1 is KGHSH and CDR2 LQKENI. The CDR3 extends over 15 amino acids. The ends were cut back, 2 bases at V and 2 bases at J, with 10 bases in the middle. In DNA, the CDR3 is TGTGCCAGCTCACCAAGGGGAAGCCCCTACAATGAGCAGTTCTTC. Translation gives CASSPRGSPYNEQFF.

The gene calls are TRBV4-1 and TRBJ2-3; D remains unclear. With 1 base removed from V and 4 bases from J, the gap between germline ends came to 15 bases. Per the germline V gene, CDR1 is MGHRA and CDR2 is YSYEKL. The CDR3 is made up of 16 amino acids. The CDR3 nucleotides read TGCGCCAGCAGCCAAGGTGGGCGAGCATGGCCAGATACGCAGTATTTT. As protein: CASSQGGRAWPDTQYF.

The chain employs TRBV5-8 and TRBJ2-1; maybe TRBD1 (6 bases). Trimming left V 5 bases short and J 6 bases short, with 21 bases between. The CDR3 is 16 amino acids. Per the germline V gene, CDR1 is SGHTS and CDR2 is YDEGEE. The CDR3 reads CASSLNRGITRNEQFF. The DNA for the CDR3 is TGTGCCAGCAGTTTGAATAGGGGGATAACCCGCAATGAGCAGTTCTTC. The full variable domain, rest sourced from reference TRBV5-8 and TRBJ2-1, is EAGVTQSPTHLIKTRGQQATLRCSPISGHTSVYWYQQALGLGLQFLLWYDEGEERNRGNFPPRFSGRQFPNYSSELNVNALELEDSALYLCASSLNRGITRNEQFFGPGTRLTVL.

This clone was seen a few times. V usage is TRBV19 and J usage is TRBJ2-2; 10 nucleotides agree with TRBD2. Germline-derived CDR1 and CDR2 are LNHDA and SQIVND (reference sequence). This CDR3 is built from 13 residues. V shed 10 bases, J shed 6 bases, and the junction held 5 bases outside the gene matches. The CDR3 loop reads CAIQREGSGELFF. CDR3 DNA: TGTGCCATCCAGCGGGAGGGCTCCGGGGAGCTGTTTTTT.

The chain uses TRBV7-9 and TRBJ2-5; D unclear. Per the germline V gene, CDR1 is SEHNR and CDR2 is FQNEAQ (reference sequence). The length of the CDR3 is 11 residues. Trimming shortened V by 5 bases and J by 2 bases, and 3 bases separated the two germline ends. In nucleotides, the CDR3 is TGTGCCAGCAGCCAGCAAGAGACCCAGTACTTC. Its translation: CASSQQETQYF.

This clone was counted only a few times. The chain combines TRBV5-4 with TRBJ1-1, with 7 nucleotides matching TRBD1. Germline CDR1 is SGHNT and CDR2 is YYREEE (reference sequence). Trimming cost V 0 bases and J 9 bases; bases outside gene matches: 2. The CDR3 consists of 12 residues. CDR3 loop: CASSLEGQQAFF. As DNA, the CDR3 is TGTGCCAGCAGCTTGGAGGGACAGCAAGCTTTCTTT.

Judged by abundance, this clone is medium-sized. The rearrangement links TRBV7-2 to TRBJ1-2; D uncertain. Per the germline V gene, CDR1 is SGHTA and CDR2 is FQGNSA. The CDR3 has 14 residues. V was clipped by 4 bases and J by 1 base, with 10 bases between them. CDR3 protein: CASSWERGNYGYTF. The CDR3 DNA follows: TGTGCCAGCAGCTGGGAACGGGGTAACTATGGCTACACCTTC.

This chain connects TRBV11-2 to TRBJ2-5; D might be TRBD2 (5 bases). CDR3 size: 15 residues. The V gene's germline CDR1 is SGHAT and CDR2 FQNNGV. V was trimmed by 8 bases and J by 4 bases, leaving 20 bases between them. CDR3 coding DNA: TGTGCCAGCGCACTTTCCGATAGAGGGAGAGAGACCCAGTACTTC. This translates into CASALSDRGRETQYF.